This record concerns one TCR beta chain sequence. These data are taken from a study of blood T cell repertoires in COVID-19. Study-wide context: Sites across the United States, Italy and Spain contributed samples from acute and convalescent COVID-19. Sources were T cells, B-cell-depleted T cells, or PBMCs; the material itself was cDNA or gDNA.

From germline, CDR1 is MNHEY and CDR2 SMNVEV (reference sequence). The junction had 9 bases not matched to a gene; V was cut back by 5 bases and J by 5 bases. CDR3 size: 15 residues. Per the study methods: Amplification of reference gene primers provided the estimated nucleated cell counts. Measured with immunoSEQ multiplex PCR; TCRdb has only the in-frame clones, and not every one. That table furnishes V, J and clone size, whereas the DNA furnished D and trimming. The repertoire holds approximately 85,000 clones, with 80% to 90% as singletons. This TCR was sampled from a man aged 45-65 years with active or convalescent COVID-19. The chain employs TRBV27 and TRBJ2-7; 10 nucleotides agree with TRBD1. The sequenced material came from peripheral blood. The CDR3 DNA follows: TGTGCCAGCAGTGGACCGGGACAGGGGACTAACGAGCAGTACTTC. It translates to CASSGPGQGTNEQYF.